The clone carrying this TCR beta chain showed up just once. Authors' data handling: From reference gene primer amplification, estimates of nucleated cell counts were derived. Method: immunoSEQ multiplex PCR; TCRdb's copy keeps in-frame clones and lacks some. V, J and clone size reflect that table, while D and trimming were determined from the DNA. The table includes over 120,000 clones, approximately 90% detected once. With 4 bases clipped from V and 1 base from J, the junction kept 4 bases outside the gene matches. Germline V gene data show CDR1 as MDHEN and CDR2 as SYDVKM. This CDR3 is built from 15 residues. The sample originates from a study of blood T cell repertoires in COVID-19.

The origin of this receptor is a woman between 50 and 59 years old with acute or convalescent COVID-19. The chain combines TRBV28 with TRBJ2-7; TRBD1 agrees at 10 bases. The sequenced sample consisted of peripheral blood. The CDR3 DNA reads as TGTGCCAGCAGTTCCCGGGACAGGGGATCCTACGAGCAGTACTTC. It is translated as CASSSRDRGSYEQYF.